The source of this T cell receptor beta chain is a study of regulatory T cells in long-lasting Graves disease. The CDR3 length is 16 residues. Trimming removed 3 bases from V and 0 bases from J; junction bases left unmatched: 11. Germline assignment: CDR1 SQVTM and CDR2 ANQGSEA. Arm-PCR of CDR3 regions with iRepertoire HTBI primers generated TCR beta libraries. TCRdb used MiXCR to reprocess the multiplex PCR reads, holding one entry per CDR3 protein. The table shows 300,000 to 500,000 distinct CDR3 sequences, with around 20% occurring only once. Time point meaning: persistent/refractory GD, antithyroid drugs over 5 years with positive TRAb. The TCR library was made from RNA that had been extracted from PBMCs in TRIzol.

Sample: peripheral blood mononuclear cells (PBMCs), taken when the disease was refractory, from a patient treated with antithyroid drugs. The chain uses TRBV29-1 and TRBJ2-7; 7 nucleotides line up with TRBD2. This TCR was recovered from a female donor with Graves disease. CDR3 nucleotide sequence: TGCAGCGTTGAGGAACCTGACAGCGGGAACTCCTACGAGCAGTACTTC. It encodes CSVEEPDSGNSYEQYF.